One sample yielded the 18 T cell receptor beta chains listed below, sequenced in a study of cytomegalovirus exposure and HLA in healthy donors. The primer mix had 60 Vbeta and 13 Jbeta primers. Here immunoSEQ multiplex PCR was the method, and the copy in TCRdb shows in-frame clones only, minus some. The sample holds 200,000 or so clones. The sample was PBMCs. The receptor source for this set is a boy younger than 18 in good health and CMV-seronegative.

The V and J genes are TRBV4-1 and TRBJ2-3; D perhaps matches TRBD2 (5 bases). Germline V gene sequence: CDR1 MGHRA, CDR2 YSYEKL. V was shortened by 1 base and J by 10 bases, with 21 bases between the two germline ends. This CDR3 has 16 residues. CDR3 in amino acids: CASSQGSLAPGGAQYF. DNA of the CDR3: TGCGCCAGCAGCCAAGGATCCCTAGCCCCCGGCGGTGCGCAGTATTTT.

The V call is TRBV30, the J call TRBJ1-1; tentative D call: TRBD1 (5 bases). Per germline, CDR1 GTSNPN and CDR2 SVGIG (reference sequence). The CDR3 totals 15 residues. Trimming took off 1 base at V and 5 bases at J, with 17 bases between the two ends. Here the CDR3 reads CAWSAPQVGGTEAFF. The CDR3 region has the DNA TGTGCCTGGAGTGCACCCCAGGTGGGGGGGACTGAAGCTTTCTTT.

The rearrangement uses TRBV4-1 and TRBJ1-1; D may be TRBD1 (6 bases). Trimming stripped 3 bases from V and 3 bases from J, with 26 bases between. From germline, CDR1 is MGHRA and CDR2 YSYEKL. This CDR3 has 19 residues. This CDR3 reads CASSHLYKSRDILYTEAFF. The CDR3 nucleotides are TGCGCCAGCAGCCATCTCTACAAAAGCCGGGACATACTTTACACTGAAGCTTTCTTT.

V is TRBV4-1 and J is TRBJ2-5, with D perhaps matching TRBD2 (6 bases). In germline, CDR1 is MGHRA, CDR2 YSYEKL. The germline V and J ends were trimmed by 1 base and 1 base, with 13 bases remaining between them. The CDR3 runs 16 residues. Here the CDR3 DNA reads TGCGCCAGCAGCCAAGCAGTAGCGACTAGCCAAGAGACCCAGTACTTC. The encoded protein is CASSQAVATSQETQYF.

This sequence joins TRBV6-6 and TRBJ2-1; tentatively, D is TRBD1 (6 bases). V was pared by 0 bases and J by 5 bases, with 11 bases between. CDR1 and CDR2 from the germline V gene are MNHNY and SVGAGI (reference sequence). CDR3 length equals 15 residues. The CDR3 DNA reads TGTGCCAGCAGTTACTCCCTCCGGGACAACAATGAGCAGTTCTTC. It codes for CASSYSLRDNNEQFF.

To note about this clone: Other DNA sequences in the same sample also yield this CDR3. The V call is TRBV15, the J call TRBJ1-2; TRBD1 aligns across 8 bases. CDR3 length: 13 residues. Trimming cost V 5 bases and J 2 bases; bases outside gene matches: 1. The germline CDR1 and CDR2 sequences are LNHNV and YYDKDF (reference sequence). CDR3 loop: CATSRDRNYGYTF. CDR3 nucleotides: TGTGCCACCAGCCGGGACAGGAACTATGGCTACACCTTC.

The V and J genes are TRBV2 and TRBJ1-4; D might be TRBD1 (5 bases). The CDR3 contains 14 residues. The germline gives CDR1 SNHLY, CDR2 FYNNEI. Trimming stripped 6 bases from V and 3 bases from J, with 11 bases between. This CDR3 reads CASSEAGANEKLFF. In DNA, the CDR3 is TGTGCCAGCAGCGAGGCGGGGGCTAATGAAAAACTGTTTTTT.

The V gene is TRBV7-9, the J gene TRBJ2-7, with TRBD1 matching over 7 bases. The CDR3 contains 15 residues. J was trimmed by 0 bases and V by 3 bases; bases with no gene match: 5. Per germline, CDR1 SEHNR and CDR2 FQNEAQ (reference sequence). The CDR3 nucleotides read TGTGCCAGCAGCTTGACAGGGACCAGCTCCTACGAGCAGTACTTC. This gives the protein CASSLTGTSSYEQYF.

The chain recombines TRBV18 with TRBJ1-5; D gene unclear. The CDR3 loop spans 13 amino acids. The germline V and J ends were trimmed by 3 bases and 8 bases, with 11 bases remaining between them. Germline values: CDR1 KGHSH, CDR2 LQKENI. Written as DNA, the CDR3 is TGTGCCAGCTCACCGGCCGGGGTCAAGCCCCAGCATTTT. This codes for CASSPAGVKPQHF.

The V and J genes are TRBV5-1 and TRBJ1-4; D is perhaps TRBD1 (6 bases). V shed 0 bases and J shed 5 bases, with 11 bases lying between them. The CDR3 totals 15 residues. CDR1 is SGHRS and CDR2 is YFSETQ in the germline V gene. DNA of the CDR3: TGCGCCAGCAGCTTGGTAGGGGGGGGCAATGAAAAACTGTTTTTT. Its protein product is CASSLVGGGNEKLFF.

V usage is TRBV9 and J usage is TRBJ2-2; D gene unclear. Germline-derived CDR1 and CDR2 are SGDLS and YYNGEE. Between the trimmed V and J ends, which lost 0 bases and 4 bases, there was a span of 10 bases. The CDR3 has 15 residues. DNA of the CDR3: TGTGCCAGCAGCGTAGGAGAAATTCCCACCGGGGAGCTGTTTTTT. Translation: CASSVGEIPTGELFF.

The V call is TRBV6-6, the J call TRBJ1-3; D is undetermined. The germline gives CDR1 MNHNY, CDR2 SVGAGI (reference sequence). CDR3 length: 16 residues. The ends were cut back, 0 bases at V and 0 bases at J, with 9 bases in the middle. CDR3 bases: TGTGCCAGCAGTTACTCCCTGTCGTCCTCTGGAAACACCATATATTTT. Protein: CASSYSLSSSGNTIYF.

The CDR3 sequence: CANQKEGSSSYEQYF. In DNA form, the CDR3 reads TGTGCCAACCAAAAGGAGGGATCCAGCTCCTACGAGCAGTACTTC. This chain connects TRBV10-3 to TRBJ2-7; a weak D match, TRBD2 (6 bases). V lost 10 bases and J 0 bases, leaving 19 bases between the germline ends. The CDR3 has 15 residues. In germline, CDR1 is ENHRY, CDR2 SYGVKD.

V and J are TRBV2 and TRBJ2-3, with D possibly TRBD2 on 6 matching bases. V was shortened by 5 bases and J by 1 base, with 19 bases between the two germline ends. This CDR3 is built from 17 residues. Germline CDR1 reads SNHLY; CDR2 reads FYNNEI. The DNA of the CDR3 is TGTGCCAGCAGTCCACAGTCGGGGCCGGGGGGCACAGATACGCAGTATTTT. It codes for CASSPQSGPGGTDTQYF.

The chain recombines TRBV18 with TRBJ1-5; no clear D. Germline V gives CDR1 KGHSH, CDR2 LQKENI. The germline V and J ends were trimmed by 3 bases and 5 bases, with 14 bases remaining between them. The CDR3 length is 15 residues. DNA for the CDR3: TGTGCCAGCTCACCTACTCAGACGGACTATCAGCCCCAGCATTTT. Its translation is CASSPTQTDYQPQHF.

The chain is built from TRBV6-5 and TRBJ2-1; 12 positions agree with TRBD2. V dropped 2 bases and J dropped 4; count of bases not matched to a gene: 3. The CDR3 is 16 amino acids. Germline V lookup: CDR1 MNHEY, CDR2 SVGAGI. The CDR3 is CASSYLAGGGYNEQFF. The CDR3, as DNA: TGTGCCAGCAGTTACCTAGCGGGGGGGGGATACAATGAGCAGTTCTTC.

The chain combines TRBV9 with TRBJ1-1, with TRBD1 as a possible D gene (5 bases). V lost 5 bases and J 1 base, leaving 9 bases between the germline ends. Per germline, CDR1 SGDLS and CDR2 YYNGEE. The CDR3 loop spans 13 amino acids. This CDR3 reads CASSATGNTEAFF. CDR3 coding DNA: TGTGCCAGCAGTGCTACAGGGAACACTGAAGCTTTCTTT. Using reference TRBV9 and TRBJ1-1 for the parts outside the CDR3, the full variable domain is DSGVTQTPKHLITATGQRVTLRCSPRSGDLSVYWYQQSLDQGLQFLIQYYNGEERAKGNILERFSAQQFPDLHSELNLSSLELGDSALYFCASSATGNTEAFFGQGTRLTVV.

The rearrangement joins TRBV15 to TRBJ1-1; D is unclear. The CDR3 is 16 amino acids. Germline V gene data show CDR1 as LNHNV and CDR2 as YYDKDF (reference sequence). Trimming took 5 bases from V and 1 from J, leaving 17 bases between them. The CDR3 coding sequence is TGTGCCACCAGCGTTCAGCGGAGCAGAGCGAACACTGAAGCTTTCTTT. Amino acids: CATSVQRSRANTEAFF.